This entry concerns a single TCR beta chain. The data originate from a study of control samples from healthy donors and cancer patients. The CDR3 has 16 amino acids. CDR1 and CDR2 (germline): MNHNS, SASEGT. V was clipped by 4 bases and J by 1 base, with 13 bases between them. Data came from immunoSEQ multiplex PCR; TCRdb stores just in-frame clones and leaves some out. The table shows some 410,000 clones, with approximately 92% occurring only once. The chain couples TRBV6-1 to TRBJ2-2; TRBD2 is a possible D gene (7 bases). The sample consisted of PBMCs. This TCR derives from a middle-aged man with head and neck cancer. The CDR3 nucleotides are TGTGCCAGCAGTGGCCAGGGGAGGGGGAACACCGGGGAGCTGTTTTTT. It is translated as CASSGQGRGNTGELFF.